This entry lists 5 T cell receptor beta chains sequenced from one sample in a study of CXCR3-negative and CXCR3-positive naive CD8 T cells (dated by TCRdb to the late 2010s). TCRdb records NextSeq 550 as the sequencer. The Human TCR Profiling Kit (MiLaboratory) was used to make UMI-labeled 5' RACE TRB cDNA libraries. TCRdb reprocessed the public reads and reports one entry per CDR3 protein sequence, without DNA. The table kept for this sample lists over 100,000 distinct CDR3 sequences. Jointly, the top ten make up roughly 0.29% of the sample. Sequenced: naive CXCR3- CD8+ T cells from blood. The cell subset or site tag for this specimen amounts to: CD45RO-CCR7+CD27+CD95- naive CD8+ T cells lacking CXCR3 (TNR3-). Source of these receptors: a human donor in good health. Some clones in this sample may be carry-over from other donors' samples.

The genes are TRBV5-1 and TRBJ2-1; TCRdb designates TRBD1, a call that cannot be tested without DNA. The CDR3 totals 18 residues. Germline V gives CDR1 SGHRS, CDR2 YFSETQ. The CDR3 region is CASSLFGQGAPPYNEQFF.

J is TRBJ2-2 and V is TRBV6-5. The germline gives CDR1 MNHEY, CDR2 SVGAGI. The CDR3 is 15 amino acids. This CDR3 is CASSSRFSYGGELFF.

The rearrangement uses TRBV30 and TRBJ2-7. The CDR3 spans 14 residues. Germline V lookup: CDR1 GTSNPN, CDR2 SVGIG (reference sequence). CDR3 sequence: CAWSVAASSYEQYF.

The chain is built from TRBV5-6 and TRBJ2-3; with no DNA, the TCRdb D assignment of TRBD1 cannot be verified. CDR1 is SGHDT and CDR2 is YYEEEE in the germline V gene. This CDR3 is 13 amino acids long. The CDR3: CASSRGSTDTQYF.

V is TRBV29-1 and J is TRBJ1-2. CDR1 and CDR2 from the germline V gene are SQVTM and ANQGSEA. CDR3 length: 14 amino acids. CDR3 sequence: CSVEGSLPNYGYTF.